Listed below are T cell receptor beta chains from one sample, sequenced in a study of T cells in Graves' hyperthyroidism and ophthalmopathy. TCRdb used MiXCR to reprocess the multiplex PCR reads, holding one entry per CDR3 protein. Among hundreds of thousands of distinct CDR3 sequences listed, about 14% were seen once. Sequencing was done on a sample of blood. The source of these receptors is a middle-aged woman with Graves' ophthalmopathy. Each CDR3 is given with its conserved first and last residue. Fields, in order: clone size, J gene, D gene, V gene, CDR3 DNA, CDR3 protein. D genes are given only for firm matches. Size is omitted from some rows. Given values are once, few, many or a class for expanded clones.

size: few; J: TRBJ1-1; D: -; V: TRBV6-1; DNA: TGTGCCAGCACCACCACTTGGGGCACTGAAGCTTTCTTT; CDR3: CASTTTWGTEAFF
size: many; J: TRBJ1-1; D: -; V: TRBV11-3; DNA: TGTGCCAGCAGCCCAGGTGTAGGGAGGACTGAAGCTTTCTTT; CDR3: CASSPGVGRTEAFF
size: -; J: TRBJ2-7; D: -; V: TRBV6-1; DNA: TGTGCCAGCAAGAACTGGCAGGGGCGGAACGAGCAGTACTTC; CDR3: CASKNWQGRNEQYF
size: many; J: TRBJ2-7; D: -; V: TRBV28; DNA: TGTGCCAGCAGTTTCTCTAGTCAAATTGTAGCCGAGCAGTACTTC; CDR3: CASSFSSQIVAEQYF
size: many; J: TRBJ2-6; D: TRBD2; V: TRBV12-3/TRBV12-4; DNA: TGTGCCAGCAGTCCATGGGGGGGGTCTGGGGCCAACGTCCTGACTTTC; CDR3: CASSPWGGSGANVLTF
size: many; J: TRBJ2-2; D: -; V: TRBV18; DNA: TGTGCCAGCGACAGGAACACCGGGGAGCTGTTTTTT; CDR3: CASDRNTGELFF
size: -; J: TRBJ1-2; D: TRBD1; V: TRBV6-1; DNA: TGTGCCAGCACTCACGGAAGGACAGGGCTTGGCTACACCTTC; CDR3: CASTHGRTGLGYTF
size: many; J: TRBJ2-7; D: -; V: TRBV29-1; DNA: TGCAGCGTTGTGGGGCCAGGAGGGTCCTACGAGCAGTACTTC; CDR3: CSVVGPGGSYEQYF
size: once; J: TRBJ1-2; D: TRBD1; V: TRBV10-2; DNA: TGCGCCAGCGGGCCGGGGACAGACTATGGCTACACCTTC; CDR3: CASGPGTDYGYTF
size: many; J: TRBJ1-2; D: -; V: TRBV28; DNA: TGTGCCAGCAGCTCCGGGTTCTCTCTTGGCTACACCTTC; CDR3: CASSSGFSLGYTF
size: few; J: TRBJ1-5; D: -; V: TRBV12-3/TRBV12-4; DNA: TGTGCCAGCAGCCTTAGCTTGGGTATGGGCAATCAGCCCCAGCATTTT; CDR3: CASSLSLGMGNQPQHF
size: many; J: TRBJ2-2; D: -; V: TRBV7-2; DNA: TGTGCCAGCAGCTTAGCCCCGGTGAACACCGGGGAGCTGTTTTTT; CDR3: CASSLAPVNTGELFF
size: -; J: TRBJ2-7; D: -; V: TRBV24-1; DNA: TGTGCCACCAGTGACAACAGAGACGCCTACGAGCAGTACTTC; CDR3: CATSDNRDAYEQYF
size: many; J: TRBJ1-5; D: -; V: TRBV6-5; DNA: TGTGCCAGCAGTTACTCACCCCAGCAGCCCCAGCATTTT; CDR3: CASSYSPQQPQHF
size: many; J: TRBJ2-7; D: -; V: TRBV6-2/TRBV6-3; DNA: TGTGCCAGCAGTTACGAACAGATCTACGAGCAGTACTTC; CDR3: CASSYEQIYEQYF
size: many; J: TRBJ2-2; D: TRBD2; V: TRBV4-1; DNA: TGCGCCAGCGGGCTAGCGGGAGACGGGGAGCTGTTTTTT; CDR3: CASGLAGDGELFF
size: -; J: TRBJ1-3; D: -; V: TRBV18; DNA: TGTGCCAGCTCTCAGGGCCTCGCAAACACCATATATTTT; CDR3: CASSQGLANTIYF
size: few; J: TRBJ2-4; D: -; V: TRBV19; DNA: TGTGCCAGTAGTATCGTAGCGGCATCCAAAAACATTCAGTACTTC; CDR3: CASSIVAASKNIQYF
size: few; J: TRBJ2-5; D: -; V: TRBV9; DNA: TGTGCCAGCAGCGTAGGAGTCGGGATCGCCCGAGAGACCCAGTACTTC; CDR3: CASSVGVGIARETQYF
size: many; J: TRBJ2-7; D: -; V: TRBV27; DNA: TGTGCCAGCAGTACGGGACCCTCCTACGAGCAGTACTTC; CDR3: CASSTGPSYEQYF
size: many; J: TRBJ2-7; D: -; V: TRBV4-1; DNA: TGCGCCAGCAGCCAAGAACTAGCCTACGAGCAGTACTTC; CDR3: CASSQELAYEQYF
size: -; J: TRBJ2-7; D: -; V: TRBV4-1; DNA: TGCGCCAGCAGCCAAGATGGGGGTTGGGCGGGACAAAACACCTACGAGCAGTACTTC; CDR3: CASSQDGGWAGQNTYEQYF
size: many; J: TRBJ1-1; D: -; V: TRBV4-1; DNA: TGCGCCAGCAGCCAAGATTTTGGTCGGACTGAAGCTTTCTTT; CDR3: CASSQDFGRTEAFF
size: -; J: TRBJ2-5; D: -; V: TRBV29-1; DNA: TGCAGCGTTGAACAGTGGCTGGAGACCCAGTACTTC; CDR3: CSVEQWLETQYF
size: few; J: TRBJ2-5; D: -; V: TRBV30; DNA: TGTGCCTGGAGTGGATGGGCGTTAGCGGCCGCGGAGACCCAGTACTTC; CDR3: CAWSGWALAAAETQYF
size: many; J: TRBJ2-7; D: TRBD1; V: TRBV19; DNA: TGTGCCAGTAGTATGGGACAGGCGTCCTACGAGCAGTACTTC; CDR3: CASSMGQASYEQYF
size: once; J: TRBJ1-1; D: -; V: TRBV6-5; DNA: TGTGCCAGCAGTTTTCCTCTGGGGGCTGGCCAGACTGAAGCTTTCTTT; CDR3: CASSFPLGAGQTEAFF
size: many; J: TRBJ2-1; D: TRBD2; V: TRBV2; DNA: TGTGCCAGCTTAAGGACTAGCGGGAGCCATGAGCAGTTCTTC; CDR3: CASLRTSGSHEQFF
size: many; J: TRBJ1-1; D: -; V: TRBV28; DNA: TGTGCCAGCAGTTCCACTACGAAAAGGACTGAAGCTTTCTTT; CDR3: CASSSTTKRTEAFF
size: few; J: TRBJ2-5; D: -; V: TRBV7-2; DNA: TGTGCCAGCAGCCTATGGAGGGCGGAGACCCAGTACTTC; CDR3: CASSLWRAETQYF
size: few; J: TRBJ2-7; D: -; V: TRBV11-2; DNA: TGTGCCAGCAGCTTAGAAAGGGGGGGACCCTACGAGCAGTACTTC; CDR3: CASSLERGGPYEQYF
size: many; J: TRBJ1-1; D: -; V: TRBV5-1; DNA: TGCGCCAGCAGCTCAATAGGGTTTGGTGACACTGAAGCTTTCTTT; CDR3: CASSSIGFGDTEAFF
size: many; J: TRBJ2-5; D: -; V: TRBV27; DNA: TGTGCCAGCAGTTTATTTGCACAAGAGACCCAGTACTTC; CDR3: CASSLFAQETQYF
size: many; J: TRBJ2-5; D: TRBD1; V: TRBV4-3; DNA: TGCGCCAGCAGCCAAGGGACAGGGGTCGGGCAAGAGACCCAGTACTTC; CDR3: CASSQGTGVGQETQYF
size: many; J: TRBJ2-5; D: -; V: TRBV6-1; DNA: TGTGCCAGCAGTCCTCAAGGGTGGAAGCAAGAGACCCAGTACTTC; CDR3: CASSPQGWKQETQYF
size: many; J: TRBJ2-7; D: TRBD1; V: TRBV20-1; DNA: TGCAGTTCCTCGGGACAGGGGTCCTACGAGCAGTACTTC; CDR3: CSSSGQGSYEQYF
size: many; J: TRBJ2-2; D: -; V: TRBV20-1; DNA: TGCAGTGCTAGTCCCGGGAACACCGGGGAGCTGTTTTTT; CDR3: CSASPGNTGELFF
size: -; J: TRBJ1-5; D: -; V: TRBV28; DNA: TGTGCCAGCAACTGGGCCCAGGGTTTTAGTCAGCCCCAGCATTTT; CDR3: CASNWAQGFSQPQHF
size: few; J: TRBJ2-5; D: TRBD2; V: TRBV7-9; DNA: TGTGCCAGCTCTGCGGGGGGGCAAGAGACCCAGTACTTC; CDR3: CASSAGGQETQYF
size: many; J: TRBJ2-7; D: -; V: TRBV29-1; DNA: TGCAGCGCCGCAGGGGTTTCCTACGAGCAGTACTTC; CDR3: CSAAGVSYEQYF
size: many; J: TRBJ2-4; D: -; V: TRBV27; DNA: TGTGCCAGCAGTGAGCTCAGAGCCAAAAACATTCAGTACTTC; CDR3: CASSELRAKNIQYF
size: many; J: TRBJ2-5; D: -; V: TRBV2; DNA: TGTGCCAGCAGACTCGGGACCCAAGAGACCCAGTACTTC; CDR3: CASRLGTQETQYF
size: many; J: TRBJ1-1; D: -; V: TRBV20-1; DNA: TGCAGTGCTAGAGCGGCAACGAACACTGAAGCTTTCTTT; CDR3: CSARAATNTEAFF
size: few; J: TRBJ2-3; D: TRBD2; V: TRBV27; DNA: TGTGCCAGCAGTCCCCTTCTCGGACTAGCGGGAGGAGCAGATACGCAGTATTTT; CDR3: CASSPLLGLAGGADTQYF
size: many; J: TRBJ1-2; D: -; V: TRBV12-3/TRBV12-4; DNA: TGTGCCAGCAGTTTAGGGCAGGCGTCCTATGGCTACACCTTC; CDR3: CASSLGQASYGYTF
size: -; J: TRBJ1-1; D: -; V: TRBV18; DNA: TGTGCCAGCTCACCACGGGAAAGGGACACTGAAGCTTTCTTT; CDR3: CASSPRERDTEAFF
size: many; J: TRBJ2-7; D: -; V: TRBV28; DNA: TGTGCCAGCAGTCCTATACGGGGGAGGAGCAAATCCTACGAGCAGTACTTC; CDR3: CASSPIRGRSKSYEQYF
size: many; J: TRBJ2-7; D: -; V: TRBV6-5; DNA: TGTGCCAGCAGTTACCAAGCGAGGGGCCACGAGCAGTACTTC; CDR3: CASSYQARGHEQYF
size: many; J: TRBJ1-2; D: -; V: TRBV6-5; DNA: TGTGCCAGCAGTTACTCGGTCGTCAGCAGCTATGGCTACACCTTC; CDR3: CASSYSVVSSYGYTF
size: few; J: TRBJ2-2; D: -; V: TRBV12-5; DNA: TGTGCTAGTGACTCAGGGCGGGTCGGGGAGCTGTTTTTT; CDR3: CASDSGRVGELFF